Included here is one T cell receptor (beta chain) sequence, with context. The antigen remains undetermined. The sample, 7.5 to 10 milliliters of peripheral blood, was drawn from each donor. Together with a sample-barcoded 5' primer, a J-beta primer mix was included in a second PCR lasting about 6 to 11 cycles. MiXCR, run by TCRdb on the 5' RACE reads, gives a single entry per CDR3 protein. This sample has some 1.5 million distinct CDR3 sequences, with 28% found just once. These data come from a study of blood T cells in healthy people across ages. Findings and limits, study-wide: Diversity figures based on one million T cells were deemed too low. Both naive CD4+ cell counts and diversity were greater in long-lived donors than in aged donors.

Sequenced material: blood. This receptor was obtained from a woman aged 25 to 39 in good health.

CDR3 bases: TGTGCCAGCAGCTTAGAGACCCAGCGGGGGCCCTGCTACGAGCAGTACTTC. Protein sequence: CASSLETQRGPCYEQYF. The chain carries TRBV11-2 and TRBJ2-7; 8 bases line up with TRBD2. The J segment lost 3 bases and the V segment lost 0 bases, leaving 10 bases of the junction unmatched. CDR3 length: 17 amino acids. Per germline, CDR1 SGHAT and CDR2 FQNNGV.